Judged by abundance, the clone carrying this TCR beta chain is large (0.1 to 1%). What it binds is unknown. This sample was included in a study of circulating CD8 cells and anti-PD-1 response in melanoma. Looking at the study overall: Anti-PD-1 was first-line therapy for about 50% of the 13 patients.

Each library started from about 15 ng of total RNA using the QIAseq Immune Repertoire TCR panel. TCRdb re-called the reads through MiXCR, storing one row per CDR3 protein. Altogether roughly 450 distinct CDR3 sequences are present, roughly 7% being singletons, with the ten largest covering 15% to 20%. Live CD3+CD8+TCRalphabeta+ cells were sorted into four subsets by PD-1 and/or TIGIT. General study results and limits: Subset repertoires were largely private at M1, with under 7% shared. DNEG was most diverse; TIGIT repertoires were least diverse. A small cohort with few responders supplied the baseline and M1 comparisons.

The CDR3 contains 13 residues. The ends lost 2 bases at V and 7 bases at J; junction bases unmatched: 2. CDR1 and CDR2 from the germline V gene are KGHDR and SFDVKD. The sequences come from CD8+ T cells from PBMCs, collected at baseline or after one month of anti-PD-1 therapy (not recorded which). This sequence originates from a human donor with melanoma. The rearrangement links TRBV24-1 to TRBJ2-7; 9 nucleotides line up with TRBD1. The chain's CDR3 is CATSDSDRGEQYF. The CDR3 DNA reads as TGTGCCACCAGTGATTCCGACAGGGGGGAGCAGTACTTC.